This T cell receptor beta chain appears in the sequencing data of a study of shared clonotypes between healthy human individuals. Study-level information: Plates per donor: three CD4 naive, three CD4 memory, two CD8 naive, one CD8 memory. Whole-study findings and limits: Tissues were not sampled, only blood, and their repertoires likely differ.

In the case of this clone: Its antigen is currently unknown.

Assay used: immunoSEQ multiplex PCR; TCRdb lists only in-frame clones, some missing. This sample yields around 2,000,000 clones, of which about 95% are seen a single time; under 0.15% belongs to the top ten. CDR1 SGHRS and CDR2 YFSETQ come from the germline V gene. The CDR3 runs to 15 residues. The V gene is TRBV5-1, the J gene TRBJ2-5; 7 positions match TRBD1. The J call may be mistaken, given a closer DNA end match to TRBJ2-7. The sequenced material came from naive CD4+ T cells sorted from blood. Subset here: CD45RA+ positively selected. The sequence was collected from a man younger than 35 in good health. The CDR3 loop reads CASSPETGPSYEQYF. The CDR3 DNA is TGCGCCAGCAGCCCGGAGACAGGGCCCTCCTACGAGCAGTACTTC.